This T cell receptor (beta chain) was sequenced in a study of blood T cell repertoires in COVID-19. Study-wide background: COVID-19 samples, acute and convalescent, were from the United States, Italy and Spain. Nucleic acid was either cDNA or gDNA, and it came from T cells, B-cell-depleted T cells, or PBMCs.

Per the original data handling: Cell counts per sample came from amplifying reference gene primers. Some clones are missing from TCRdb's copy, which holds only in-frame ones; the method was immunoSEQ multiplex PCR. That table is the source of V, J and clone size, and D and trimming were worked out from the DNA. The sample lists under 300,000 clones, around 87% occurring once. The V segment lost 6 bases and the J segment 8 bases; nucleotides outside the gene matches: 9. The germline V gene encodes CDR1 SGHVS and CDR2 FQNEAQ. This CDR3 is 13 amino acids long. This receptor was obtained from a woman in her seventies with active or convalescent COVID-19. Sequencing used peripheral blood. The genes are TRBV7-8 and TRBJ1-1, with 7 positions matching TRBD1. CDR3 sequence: CASRKTGIGEAFF. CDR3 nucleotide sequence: TGTGCCAGCAGGAAGACAGGGATCGGCGAAGCTTTCTTT.